The rows below give T cell receptor beta chains drawn from one sample of a study of blood T cell repertoires in COVID-19. Sequencing was performed with immunoSEQ multiplex PCR; in TCRdb, only in-frame clones are kept and a portion is missing. This table has approximately 400,000 clones, around 90% appearing once. What was sequenced was peripheral blood. These receptor sequences come from a man in his forties with acute or convalescent COVID-19. Each CDR3 is given with its conserved first and last residue. D genes are given only for firm matches. Not all rows give a size; the values are once, few, many and, for expanded clones, a class.

v_call	cdr3_length	d_call	j_call	clone_size	cdr3_aa	cdr3_nt
TRBV20-1	15	TRBD1	TRBJ1-6	NA	CSAIEQGDAWSPLHF	TGCAGTGCTATTGAACAGGGGGACGCTTGGTCACCCCTCCACTTT
TRBV7-2	14	NA	TRBJ1-3	NA	CASSLELSGNTIYF	TGTGCCAGCAGCTTAGAGCTTTCTGGAAACACCATATATTTT
TRBV19	14	TRBD2	TRBJ2-7	NA	CASSRAGAPHEQYF	TGTGCCAGTAGTCGAGCGGGAGCCCCTCACGAGCAGTACTTC
TRBV6-5	14	TRBD2	TRBJ2-7	NA	CASSLAGESYEQYF	TGTGCCAGCAGTTTAGCGGGAGAGTCATACGAGCAGTACTTC
TRBV7-9	15	NA	TRBJ1-1	NA	CASSLDGPMNTEAFF	TGTGCCAGCAGCTTAGATGGCCCGATGAACACTGAAGCTTTCTTT
TRBV7-9	14	TRBD1	TRBJ2-3	NA	CASSLTGSTDTQYF	TGTGCCAGCAGCTTGACAGGGTCCACAGATACGCAGTATTTT
TRBV7-7	13	NA	TRBJ1-1	NA	CASSPWTESFAFF	TGTGCTAGCAGCCCATGGACAGAGTCATTCGCTTTCTTT
TRBV10-3	14	NA	TRBJ1-4	NA	CAISQGDRTEKLFF	TGTGCCATCAGTCAGGGCGACAGGACGGAAAAACTGTTTTTT
TRBV6-6	16	NA	TRBJ1-6	NA	CASSYSRLASNSPLHF	TGTGCCAGCAGTTACTCGAGGTTGGCAAGTAATTCACCCCTCCACTTT
TRBV27	13	NA	TRBJ1-5	NA	CASSLFQAQPQHF	TGTGCCAGCAGTTTGTTCCAAGCACAGCCCCAGCATTTT
TRBV30	15	NA	TRBJ1-5	NA	CAWSPVQGGNQPQHF	TGTGCCTGGAGTCCCGTCCAGGGAGGGAATCAGCCCCAGCATTTT
TRBV7-9	16	TRBD2	TRBJ2-7	NA	CASSGAVLAATYEQYF	TGTGCCAGCAGCGGCGCCGTACTAGCGGCTACCTACGAGCAGTACTTC
TRBV18	15	TRBD1	TRBJ1-1	NA	CASSQGTGENTEAFF	TGTGCCAGCTCCCAAGGGACAGGGGAGAACACTGAAGCTTTCTTT
TRBV7-8	17	NA	TRBJ1-3	once	CASSSTRWQQPGNTIYF	TGTGCCAGCAGCTCAACGAGGTGGCAGCAACCTGGAAACACCATATATTTT
TRBV12-5	16	NA	TRBJ2-1	NA	CASGLPNRALGNEQFF	TGTGCTAGTGGTTTGCCCAACAGGGCCCTAGGTAATGAGCAGTTCTTC
TRBV19	13	NA	TRBJ2-5	NA	CASSEGGDGVKYF	TGTGCCAGTAGCGAAGGAGGGGACGGAGTTAAGTACTTC
TRBV5-1	14	TRBD1	TRBJ1-2	few	CASSRGQGDYGYTF	TGCGCCAGCAGCAGGGGACAGGGAGACTATGGCTACACCTTC
TRBV18	15	TRBD1	TRBJ2-7	once	CASSPNRGLSYEQYF	TGTGCCAGCTCACCAAACAGGGGGCTGTCCTACGAGCAGTACTTC
TRBV7-9	17	TRBD1	TRBJ2-7	once	CASSSTVGDRHTYEQYF	TGTGCCAGCAGCTCCACCGTGGGGGACAGGCATACCTACGAGCAGTACTTC
TRBV19	15	TRBD1	TRBJ1-1	NA	CASSTSGTGDTEAFF	TGTGCCAGTAGTACCTCTGGGACAGGGGACACTGAAGCTTTCTTT
TRBV13	14	NA	TRBJ2-5	NA	CASSPEQGGIAQYF	TGTGCCAGCAGCCCTGAGCAGGGCGGGATAGCCCAGTACTTC
TRBV15	11	NA	TRBJ1-2	NA	CATSRGAGYTF	TGTGCCACCAGCAGAGGGGCTGGCTACACCTTC
TRBV7-8	17	TRBD1	TRBJ2-7	NA	CASSLARQGGSPYEQYF	TGTGCCAGCAGCTTAGCGCGACAGGGGGGATCCCCCTACGAGCAGTACTTC
TRBV5-5	16	TRBD2	TRBJ2-1	NA	CASSAGLAGGYNEQFF	TGTGCCAGCAGCGCCGGACTAGCGGGGGGGTACAATGAGCAGTTCTTC
TRBV11-3	15	TRBD2	TRBJ2-5	NA	CASSGRGGRGETQYF	TGTGCCAGCAGCGGGCGAGGCGGGAGAGGGGAGACCCAGTACTTC
TRBV5-1	15	TRBD2	TRBJ2-3	NA	CASSFSTAGADTQYF	TGCGCCAGCAGCTTTAGTACTGCGGGAGCTGATACGCAGTATTTT
TRBV6-2/TRBV6-3	14	TRBD1	TRBJ2-7	NA	CASSRDRASYEQYF	TGTGCCAGCAGCAGGGACAGGGCCTCCTACGAGCAGTACTTC
TRBV12-3/TRBV12-4	13	TRBD1	TRBJ2-7	NA	CASSLRQGYEQYF	TGTGCCAGCAGTTTACGACAGGGTTACGAGCAGTACTTC
TRBV11-3	13	NA	TRBJ1-1	NA	CSSSRHPNTEAFF	TGCAGCTCTTCGAGACACCCGAACACTGAAGCTTTCTTT
TRBV6-6	16	NA	TRBJ2-3	NA	CASSYAPGSLAGTQYF	TGTGCCAGCAGTTACGCCCCGGGGAGTTTGGCCGGTACGCAGTATTTT
TRBV2	13	NA	TRBJ2-3	NA	CASSEARGGPRNF	TGTGCCAGCAGTGAAGCGAGGGGGGGGCCGCGCAATTTT
TRBV6-1	15	NA	TRBJ1-5	NA	CASSGTIGLDQPQHF	TGTGCCAGCAGTGGGACAATAGGGTTGGATCAGCCCCAGCATTTT
TRBV6-5	15	NA	TRBJ2-7	NA	CASSPRGGADYEQYF	TGTGCCAGCAGTCCGCGTGGCGGAGCCGACTACGAGCAGTACTTC
TRBV28	16	NA	TRBJ2-3	NA	CASSLWGGASADTQYF	TGTGCCAGCAGTTTATGGGGCGGGGCGAGTGCAGATACGCAGTATTTT
TRBV19	18	TRBD2	TRBJ2-1	NA	CASSIELAGGSSYNEQFF	TGTGCCAGTAGTATTGAACTAGCGGGGGGGAGCTCCTACAATGAGCAGTTCTTC
TRBV18	15	TRBD1	TRBJ2-7	NA	CASSPTGGLSYEQYF	TGTGCCAGCTCACCCACAGGGGGCTTAAGCTACGAGCAGTACTTC
TRBV7-9	16	TRBD2	TRBJ2-3	NA	CASSFTSGGAADTQYF	TGTGCCAGCAGCTTTACTAGCGGGGGGGCCGCAGATACGCAGTATTTT
TRBV6-1	16	TRBD2	TRBJ2-7	NA	CASSARRREIDYEQYF	TGTGCCAGCAGTGCCCGGAGGCGGGAGATCGACTACGAGCAGTACTTC
TRBV2	17	TRBD1	TRBJ2-7	NA	CASSGLVRDRAFYEQYF	TGTGCCAGCAGTGGTCTGGTGAGGGACAGGGCTTTCTACGAGCAGTACTTC
TRBV5-1	15	TRBD2	TRBJ2-5	once	CASSPGLASQETQYF	TGCGCCAGCAGCCCCGGACTAGCGTCACAAGAGACCCAGTACTTC